Presented here are 27 T cell receptor beta chains from one specimen sequenced in a study of cytomegalovirus exposure and HLA in healthy donors. PCR primers comprised 60 Vbeta and 13 Jbeta primers. Assay: immunoSEQ multiplex PCR; the TCRdb copy retains only in-frame clones and omits some. Counted here are around 150,000 clones, around 79% occurring once; the ten biggest clones make up 0.85% to 1%. The material sequenced was PBMCs. The receptor source for this set is a woman in her forties or fifties in good health and CMV-seropositive.

The V and J genes are TRBV15 and TRBJ1-5; D uncertain. Germline CDR1 is LNHNV and CDR2 is YYDKDF (reference sequence). V was trimmed by 1 base and J by 2 bases, leaving 12 bases between them. The CDR3 totals 16 residues. CDR3 sequence reads: CATSRGAGRGNQPQHF. Here the CDR3 DNA reads TGTGCCACCAGCAGAGGCGCAGGTAGAGGCAATCAGCCCCAGCATTTT.

The chain joins TRBV7-9 to TRBJ2-5, with 10 bases that match TRBD2. The CDR3 sequence is 15 residues long. V lost 5 bases and J lost 4; bases outside the gene matches: 7. Germline V CDR1 and CDR2: SEHNR, FQNEAQ (reference sequence). This CDR3 is CASSPPSGGPETQYF. CDR3 nucleotides: TGTGCCAGCAGCCCTCCTAGCGGGGGCCCAGAGACCCAGTACTTC. The variable domain in full, completed from reference TRBV7-9 and TRBJ2-5, reads DTGVSQNPRHKITKRGQNVTFRCDPISEHNRLYWYRQTLGQGPEFLTYFQNEAQLEKSRLLSDRFSAERPKGSFSTLEIQRTEQGDSAMYLCASSPPSGGPETQYFGPGTRLLVL.

The chain is built from TRBV6-5 and TRBJ2-1, with TRBD2 as a possible D gene (6 bases). This CDR3 has 15 residues. Germline V gene data show CDR1 as MNHEY and CDR2 as SVGAGI. The V end was cut by 0 bases, the J end by 3 bases, with 9 bases between. The CDR3 loop reads CASSYSTGDYNEQFF. The CDR3 DNA reads as TGTGCCAGCAGTTACTCGACGGGGGACTACAATGAGCAGTTCTTC.

This clone was seen just once. DNA for the CDR3: TGTGCCAGCAGTTACTCGTGGGAGAACGAATATGAGCAGTTCTTC. Its protein is CASSYSWENEYEQFF. The V call is TRBV6-5, the J call TRBJ2-1, with D tentatively TRBD2 (5 bases). This CDR3 comprises 15 residues. Germline values: CDR1 MNHEY, CDR2 SVGAGI. The V and J ends lost 0 bases and 8 bases respectively, with 14 bases between them.

The V gene is TRBV15, the J gene TRBJ2-1; D gene uncertain. Trimming removed 2 bases at V and 4 bases at J, with 3 bases between. This CDR3 is built from 12 residues. In germline, CDR1 is LNHNV, CDR2 YYDKDF (reference sequence). CDR3 sequence: CATSRLYNEQFF. In nucleotides, the CDR3 is TGTGCCACCAGCAGATTATACAATGAGCAGTTCTTC.

The rearrangement links TRBV4-2 to TRBJ2-1; 14 nucleotides match TRBD2. The length of the CDR3 is 17 residues. J gave up 8 bases and V 1 base, and 7 bases lay outside the gene matches. The V gene's germline CDR1 is LGHNA and CDR2 YNFKEQ. The CDR3 loop reads CASSQVATSGRGDEQFF. The CDR3 DNA follows: TGTGCCAGCAGCCAAGTCGCGACTAGCGGGAGGGGCGATGAGCAGTTCTTC.

In this sample, this clone turned up a few times. The chain is built from TRBV19 and TRBJ2-5; D is perhaps TRBD1 (6 bases). The length of the CDR3 is 16 residues. Germline lookup yields CDR1 LNHDA and CDR2 SQIVND (reference sequence). V was clipped by 4 bases and J by 5 bases, with 20 bases between them. The CDR3 is CASSTRRGYNRETQYF. In DNA, the CDR3 is TGTGCCAGTAGTACGCGTAGGGGGTACAACCGCGAGACCCAGTACTTC.

The chain is built from TRBV18 and TRBJ2-5, with a possible D match to TRBD2 (6 bases). This CDR3 comprises 16 residues. V dropped 6 bases and J dropped 5 bases, with 22 bases sitting between them. From germline, CDR1 is KGHSH and CDR2 LQKENI. The CDR3, as DNA: TGTGCCAGCTCCCCAAAAACCTCCGGGACTTCGGAGACCCAGTACTTC. Residues: CASSPKTSGTSETQYF.

The rearrangement uses TRBV7-2 and TRBJ2-7, with a tentative D call TRBD1 (5 bases). This CDR3 spans 14 amino acids. Germline values: CDR1 SGHTA, CDR2 FQGNSA. V lost 5 bases and J 0 bases, leaving 11 bases between the germline ends. CDR3 in amino acids: CASSPPRASYEQYF. CDR3 in DNA: TGTGCCAGCAGCCCCCCCAGGGCCTCCTACGAGCAGTACTTC.

The rearrangement links TRBV5-6 to TRBJ1-2, with D tentatively TRBD1 (5 bases). V was trimmed by 1 base and J by 9 bases, leaving 16 bases between them. The germline CDR1 and CDR2 sequences are SGHDT and YYEEEE. This CDR3 is 14 amino acids long. The CDR3 sequence is CASSLKAGKASYTF. The CDR3 region has the DNA TGTGCCAGCAGCTTGAAAGCAGGGAAGGCGAGCTACACCTTC. The variable domain in full, completed from reference TRBV5-6 and TRBJ1-2, reads DAGVTQSPTHLIKTRGQQVTLRCSPKSGHDTVSWYQQALGQGPQFIFQYYEEEERQRGNFPDRFSGHQFPNYSSELNVNALLLGDSALYLCASSLKAGKASYTFGSGTRLTVV.

The genes are TRBV2 and TRBJ2-6, with D perhaps matching TRBD1 (6 bases). This CDR3 is 13 amino acids long. Germline lookup yields CDR1 SNHLY and CDR2 FYNNEI. V lost 11 bases, J lost 1 base, and 9 bases lay in between. CDR3 residues: CARRGSGANVLTF. CDR3 coding DNA: TGTGCCCGTAGGGGGTCTGGGGCCAACGTCCTGACTTTC.

Of note for this clone: Other nucleotide sequences in the sample specify the same CDR3. V usage is TRBV9 and J usage is TRBJ2-2; D gene ambiguous. Deletions cut 0 bases from V and 4 bases from J, with 4 bases between. This CDR3 has 13 amino acids. Germline V gives CDR1 SGDLS, CDR2 YYNGEE. CDR3 sequence: CASSVGGTGELFF. The CDR3 region has the DNA TGTGCCAGCAGCGTAGGAGGCACCGGGGAGCTGTTTTTT.

Of note for this clone: Other DNA sequences in this sample translate to the same CDR3. The J gene is TRBJ1-1, the V gene TRBV7-8, with 12 bases fitting TRBD1. V trimming: 5 bases; J trimming: 1 base; junction bases outside the gene matches: 5. Germline CDR1 and CDR2: SGHVS and FQNEAQ. The CDR3 extends over 16 amino acids. In DNA, the CDR3 is TGTGCCAGCAGCGCGGGACAGGGGGCGAAGAACACTGAAGCTTTCTTT. Protein product: CASSAGQGAKNTEAFF.

The chain employs TRBV7-9 and TRBJ2-7; TRBD2 matches 10 bases. V lost 5 bases to trimming and J lost 3 bases; unmatched junction nucleotides: 10. Germline values: CDR1 SEHNR, CDR2 FQNEAQ (reference sequence). There are 16 residues in the CDR3. CDR3 sequence (DNA): TGTGCCAGCAGCAGAGCCGCTAGCGGGAGCAGCTACGAGCAGTACTTC. Translated, it gives CASSRAASGSSYEQYF.

CDR3 in DNA: TGTGCCAGCAGCTTTGAGGGTTACGAGCAGTACTTC. Translation: CASSFEGYEQYF. The chain combines TRBV7-2 with TRBJ2-7; possibly TRBD2 for D (5 bases). Germline CDR1 SGHTA, CDR2 FQGNSA. The CDR3 has 12 residues. V was trimmed by 3 bases and J by 4 bases, leaving 7 bases between them.

The chain is built from TRBV19 and TRBJ2-6; 10 bases fit TRBD1. CDR1 LNHDA and CDR2 SQIVND come from the germline V gene (reference sequence). J was trimmed by 0 bases and V by 5 bases; bases with no gene match: 7. The CDR3 covers 18 residues. The CDR3 here is CASSPSGQGYSGANVLTF. The CDR3 nucleotides are TGTGCCAGTAGTCCTTCGGGACAGGGGTACTCTGGGGCCAACGTCCTGACTTTC.

The rearrangement links TRBV6-5 to TRBJ1-1; D is undetermined. The CDR3 runs 14 residues. The V end lost 0 bases, the J end lost 0 bases, and 5 bases lay between the germline ends. Germline CDR1 MNHEY, CDR2 SVGAGI. DNA for the CDR3: TGTGCCAGCAGTTACTCGAGTCTGAACACTGAAGCTTTCTTT. Translating it yields CASSYSSLNTEAFF.

The rearrangement links TRBV4-2 to TRBJ2-5; possible D gene TRBD1, 5 bases. V was cut by 0 bases and J by 3 bases, with 11 bases left in between. The CDR3 loop spans 15 amino acids. CDR1 is LGHNA, CDR2 YNFKEQ, per germline. CDR3 coding DNA: TGTGCCAGCAGCCAAGACAGGGTTTCGGAAGAGACCCAGTACTTC. It is translated as CASSQDRVSEETQYF.

The chain employs TRBV28 and TRBJ2-5; 10 bases fit TRBD1. The CDR3 spans 15 residues. Germline lookup yields CDR1 MDHEN and CDR2 SYDVKM. V was pared by 6 bases and J by 5 bases, with 9 bases of the junction left unmatched. The CDR3 sequence: CASSRRTGGSETQYF. CDR3 nucleotide sequence: TGTGCCAGCAGCCGTCGGACAGGGGGGAGTGAGACCCAGTACTTC.

The CDR3 is CASSMRGVDTQYF. For the CDR3, the DNA is TGTGCCAGTAGTATGCGGGGGGTAGATACGCAGTATTTT. V and J are TRBV19 and TRBJ2-3; 8 bases align to TRBD2. Germline CDR1 and CDR2: LNHDA and SQIVND (reference sequence). This CDR3 region has 13 residues. Losses at the gene ends were 3 bases for V and 5 bases for J; bases not matched to a gene: 1.

The chain links TRBV7-2 to TRBJ1-4; weak D call: TRBD1 (6 bases). The CDR3 has 16 amino acids. V was cut by 5 bases and J by 5 bases, with 18 bases left in between. Per germline, CDR1 SGHTA and CDR2 FQGNSA. This CDR3 is CASSPAIGGLNEKLFF. The CDR3 DNA reads TGTGCCAGCAGCCCCGCGATCGGGGGGCTGAATGAAAAACTGTTTTTT.

The gene calls are TRBV6-5 and TRBJ1-2, with TRBD1 as a possible D gene (5 bases). Germline values: CDR1 MNHEY, CDR2 SVGAGI. Deletions cut 5 bases from V and 4 bases from J, with 11 bases between. This CDR3 has 13 residues. CDR3 sequence (DNA): TGTGCCAGCAGTGCAGGGAATAGCTATGGCTACACCTTC. Translating gives CASSAGNSYGYTF.

This chain joins TRBV28 and TRBJ2-7; D is unresolved. Germline CDR1 is MDHEN and CDR2 is SYDVKM. The CDR3 is made up of 11 amino acids. Trimming took off 5 bases at V and 3 bases at J, with 5 bases between the two ends. The CDR3 nucleotides are TGTGCCAGCAGTCCGGGCTACGAGCAGTACTTC. Residues: CASSPGYEQYF. Variable domain in full (rest from reference TRBV28 and TRBJ2-7): DVKVTQSSRYLVKRTGEKVFLECVQDMDHENMFWYRQDPGLGLRLIYFSYDVKMKEKGDIPEGYSVSREKKERFSLILESASTNQTSMYLCASSPGYEQYFGPGTRLTVT.

The chain recombines TRBV20-1 with TRBJ2-7; D may be TRBD2 (6 bases). V lost 6 bases and J lost 6, with 12 bases in between. Germline V gene sequence: CDR1 DFQATT, CDR2 SNEGSKA (reference sequence). There are 11 residues in the CDR3. Here the CDR3 reads CSAKNGGEQYF. CDR3 bases: TGCAGTGCAAAAAACGGGGGCGAGCAGTACTTC.

In its sample, this clone was seen once. The chain carries TRBV25-1 and TRBJ2-3; 7 nucleotides agree with TRBD2. Germline CDR1 and CDR2: MGHDK and SYGVNS. The length of the CDR3 is 13 residues. Trimming took 6 bases from V and 8 from J; bases not matched to a gene: 8. In DNA, the CDR3 is TGTGCCAGCAGGTTCGGGGAGGGTGCTACGCAGTATTTT. Translation: CASRFGEGATQYF.

The rearrangement links TRBV13 to TRBJ1-2; D is unclear. CDR1 and CDR2 (germline): PRHDT, FYEKMQ (reference sequence). CDR3 length equals 15 residues. The V end was cut by 5 bases, the J end by 5 bases, with 18 bases between. CDR3 amino acids: CASSRASRGDYGYTF. Written as DNA, the CDR3 is TGTGCCAGCAGCCGTGCCAGTCGGGGAGATTATGGCTACACCTTC.

The rearrangement uses TRBV12-5 and TRBJ2-1; 12 nucleotides align to TRBD2. Germline assignment: CDR1 LGHNT and CDR2 FRNRAP. This CDR3 is built from 18 residues. Losses at the gene ends were 4 bases for V and 7 bases for J; bases not matched to a gene: 14. This CDR3 reads CASGSLPPSGRAHNEQFF. CDR3 in DNA: TGTGCTAGTGGTTCCCTACCCCCTAGCGGGAGGGCACATAATGAGCAGTTCTTC.